These 20 T cell receptor beta chains came from one sample sequenced in a study of T cells in Graves' hyperthyroidism and ophthalmopathy. TCR beta CDR3 region amplification was performed from RNA transcripts. Carried out on the TCR CDR3, a first-round RT-PCR used the HTBI primer set. MiXCR, run by TCRdb on the multiplex PCR reads, gives a single entry per CDR3 protein. This repertoire shows hundreds of thousands of distinct CDR3 sequences, 38% found once; its top ten account for about 9%. Sequencing input: blood. The receptor source for this set is a man aged 18 to 29 with Graves' hyperthyroidism.

This rearrangement joins TRBV20-1 to TRBJ1-5; D gene uncertain. V was shortened by 1 base and J by 3 bases, with 13 bases between the two germline ends. The germline V gene encodes CDR1 DFQATT and CDR2 SNEGSKA (reference sequence). This CDR3 is built from 15 residues. The CDR3 nucleotides are TGCAGTGCTAGAGCTAGGTTAGGTACCAATCAGCCCCAGCATTTT. This gives the protein CSARARLGTNQPQHF.

Note on this clonotype: Mismatch with germline at one junction end may stem from a read error. The chain recombines TRBV12-3 or TRBV12-4 with TRBJ1-1, with D perhaps TRBD1 (5 bases). The CDR3 sequence is 14 residues long. The CDR3 DNA sequence: TGCGCCAGCAGCCAAGAACAGGACTACACTGAAGCTTTCTTT. Protein sequence: CASSQEQDYTEAFF.

This chain connects TRBV29-1 to TRBJ2-5, with D perhaps being TRBD1 or TRBD2 (5 bases each). Germline V CDR1 and CDR2: SQVTM, ANQGSEA. The CDR3 consists of 12 residues. Trimming took 6 bases from V and 5 from J, leaving 13 bases between them. For the CDR3, the DNA is TGCAGCGTGGGGACGGGCCTCGAGACCCAGTACTTC. Its translation is CSVGTGLETQYF. Based on the CDR3 plus reference TRBV29-1 and TRBJ2-5, the full variable domain is SAVISQKPSRDICQRGTSLTIQCQVDSQVTMMFWYRQQPGQSLTLIATANQGSEATYESGFVIDKFPISRPNLTFSTLTVSNMSPEDSSIYLCSVGTGLETQYFGPGTRLLVL.

This clonotype was recorded at least ten times. This rearrangement joins TRBV29-1 to TRBJ2-5; 10 positions agree with TRBD2. V lost 3 bases, J lost 5 bases, and 6 bases stayed unmatched. This CDR3 is 14 amino acids long. CDR1 and CDR2 (germline): SQVTM, ANQGSEA. In DNA form, the CDR3 reads TGCAGCGTTGATTTACTAGCGGGGTTGGAGACCCAGTACTTC. Translated: CSVDLLAGLETQYF.

As for this clonotype: A junction boundary mismatches the germline segment, possibly from a read error. The chain has TRBV20-1 and TRBJ2-7; TRBD1 might be the D (5 bases). This CDR3 has 13 residues. CDR1 and CDR2 from the germline V gene are DFQATT and SNEGSKA (reference sequence). The CDR3 DNA sequence: TGCGGTGCTAGGGGCTTCACGGTCCACGGGCAGTACTTC. It yields the protein CGARGFTVHGQYF.

The chain joins TRBV2 to TRBJ2-7; no reliable D call. The CDR3 covers 11 residues. V lost 7 bases and J 3 bases, leaving 7 bases between the germline ends. The V gene's germline CDR1 is SNHLY and CDR2 FYNNEI. The CDR3 region has the DNA TGTGCCAGCAAAACCCTCTACGAGCAGTACTTC. Translation gives CASKTLYEQYF.

A word on this clonotype: Possible read error: a much larger clone is one base away. The rearrangement uses TRBV7-9 and TRBJ1-1; possibly TRBD1 for D (6 bases). The CDR3 is 15 amino acids. Germline CDR1 is SEHNR and CDR2 is FQNEAQ (reference sequence). The CDR3, as DNA: TGTGCCCGCAGCCAGAGGGACATCCCGAACACTGAAGCTTTCTTT. Translated, it gives CARSQRDIPNTEAFF.

In this sample, this clonotype turned up many times. The chain carries TRBV29-1 and TRBJ2-2; 9 bases match TRBD1. Germline CDR1 and CDR2: SQVTM and ANQGSEA. This CDR3 is built from 15 residues. The V gene end was trimmed by 2 bases and the J gene end by 6 bases; junction bases not matched to a gene: 7. As DNA, the CDR3 is TGCAGCGTTGAACTCGGACAGGGGCGCGCCGGGGAGCTGTTTTTT. Its translation is CSVELGQGRAGELFF.

V is TRBV7-9 and J is TRBJ2-5; 13 bases map to TRBD2. The ends lost 6 bases at V and 9 bases at J; junction bases unmatched: 7. Per the germline V gene, CDR1 is SEHNR and CDR2 is FQNEAQ (reference sequence). The CDR3 spans 14 residues. The CDR3 DNA sequence: TGTGCCAGCAGTCCCCCGGGACTAGCGGGATCCCAGTACTTC. Translating gives CASSPPGLAGSQYF.

This clonotype has at least ten counts. V and J are TRBV7-9 and TRBJ1-2; a weak D match, TRBD1 (5 bases). Trimming took 8 bases from V and 4 from J, leaving 14 bases between them. The germline V gene encodes CDR1 SEHNR and CDR2 FQNEAQ (reference sequence). There are 13 residues in the CDR3. The CDR3 region has the DNA TGTGCCAGCGTCTCTTGGGGGGTCTATGGCTACACCTTC. It codes for CASVSWGVYGYTF.

This clonotype was found many times. This rearrangement joins TRBV2 to TRBJ1-5; 9 positions agree with TRBD1. Germline CDR1 reads SNHLY; CDR2 reads FYNNEI. CDR3 length: 14 residues. V shed 8 bases, J shed 0 bases, and the junction held 2 bases outside the gene matches. The CDR3 loop reads CASGDRVSNQPQHF. The CDR3 DNA reads as TGTGCCAGCGGGGACAGGGTTAGCAATCAGCCCCAGCATTTT. The full variable domain, completed using reference TRBV2 and TRBJ1-5, is EPEVTQTPSHQVTQMGQEVILRCVPISNHLYFYWYRQILGQKVEFLVSFYNNEISEKSEIFDDQFSVERPDGSNFTLKIRSTKLEDSAMYFCASGDRVSNQPQHFGDGTRLSIL.

This chain links TRBV15 with TRBJ2-7; D ambiguous. V was trimmed by 0 bases and J by 3 bases, leaving 9 bases between them. The germline CDR1 and CDR2 sequences are LNHNV and YYDKDF (reference sequence). The CDR3 contains 14 residues. The CDR3 nucleotides are TGTGCCACCAGCAGAGAGTTGGGCAACTACGAGCAGTACTTC. Amino acids: CATSRELGNYEQYF.

The V and J genes are TRBV7-9 and TRBJ2-7; D is tentatively TRBD1 or TRBD2 (7 bases each). Germline values: CDR1 SEHNR, CDR2 FQNEAQ (reference sequence). Trimming pared 5 bases from V and 6 bases from J, leaving 14 bases between. This CDR3 contains 13 residues. The CDR3 nucleotides are TGTGCCAGCAGCCCCTCAGGGGGGGGCGAGCAGTACTTC. The encoded protein is CASSPSGGGEQYF.

V gene TRBV29-1 combines with J gene TRBJ2-7; D may correspond to TRBD1 or TRBD2 (7 bases each). Germline CDR1 is SQVTM and CDR2 is ANQGSEA. The CDR3 contains 13 residues. Trimming removed 6 bases from V and 3 bases from J, with 15 bases in between. The DNA of the CDR3 is TGCAGCGTCCAGGGGGGGGGGCGCTACGAGCAGTACTTC. It is translated as CSVQGGGRYEQYF.

This clonotype was detected a few times. The chain carries TRBV9 and TRBJ2-7; D may correspond to TRBD1 or TRBD2 (5 bases each). This CDR3 has 15 residues. Germline V gives CDR1 SGDLS, CDR2 YYNGEE. V lost 4 bases and J 7 bases, leaving 21 bases between the germline ends. The CDR3: CASSPGPGVRGEQYF. CDR3 coding DNA: TGTGCCAGCAGCCCGGGACCGGGTGTTCGCGGGGAGCAGTACTTC.

Note on this clonotype: A read error may explain this, as a much larger clone is one base away. The J gene is TRBJ1-2, the V gene TRBV20-1; 7 bases fit TRBD1. Germline lookup yields CDR1 DFQATT and CDR2 SNEGSKA (reference sequence). This CDR3 contains 12 residues. CDR3 nucleotides: TGCAATGGAAACAGGGGCATCTATGGCTACACCTTC. Translating it yields CNGNRGIYGYTF.

The chain joins TRBV12-3 or TRBV12-4 to TRBJ2-5; a possible D gene is TRBD1 (6 bases). The CDR3 spans 15 residues. Deletions cut 6 bases from V and 2 bases from J, with 16 bases between. This CDR3 is CASSPPIGGQETQYF. Written as DNA, the CDR3 is TGTGCCAGCAGCCCTCCCATAGGGGGACAAGAGACCCAGTACTTC.

This clonotype occurred a few times. The chain joins TRBV27 to TRBJ2-7; D remains unclear. Germline CDR1 MNHEY, CDR2 SMNVEV (reference sequence). This CDR3 spans 14 amino acids. V dropped 6 bases and J dropped 2 bases, with 14 bases sitting between them. The DNA of the CDR3 is TGTGCCAGCAGCTCGAACGGGCCGACCTACGAGCAGTACTTC. Translating it yields CASSSNGPTYEQYF.

The sample holds many counts of this clonotype. The chain couples TRBV2 to TRBJ2-7; D is perhaps TRBD1 (6 bases). The CDR3 is 13 amino acids. V lost 9 bases and J 2 bases, leaving 14 bases between the germline ends. Germline CDR1 and CDR2: SNHLY and FYNNEI. The CDR3 loop is CASNRASTYEQYF. CDR3 bases: TGTGCCAGTAACAGGGCCTCCACCTACGAGCAGTACTTC.

Regarding this clonotype: Just one base apart from a much larger clone, this may be a read error. The rearrangement links TRBV9 to TRBJ1-1; possible D gene TRBD1, 5 bases. V was cut by 3 bases and J by 10 bases, with 16 bases left in between. CDR1 and CDR2 (germline): SGDLS, YYNGEE. The CDR3 has 13 amino acids. DNA of the CDR3: TGTGCCAGCAGCGGCAGGGCAGGAAGAGCAGCTTTCTTT. Translating gives CASSGRAGRAAFF.